The clone carrying this TCR beta chain was counted only a few times. The antigen remains undetermined. The TRBV12-4/TRBJ1-2 clonotypes were amplified using barcode primers with ligated adaptors. Via MiXCR, TCRdb re-called the multiplex PCR reads, giving one row per CDR3 protein. The sample includes about 820 distinct CDR3 sequences, 24% of them seen just once. The CDR3 spans 13 residues. V was shortened by 5 bases and J by 6 bases, with 13 bases between the two germline ends. Tregs were sorted as CD4+CD25+CD127-/low cells. Study results and limitations: Tumor Tregs overlapped most with tumor, then blood, naive CD4+ cells. Roughly 13% of tumor Treg sequences matched naive CD4+ cells.

Input material: Tregs sorted from blood. This chain links TRBV12-3 or TRBV12-4 with TRBJ1-2; D perhaps matches TRBD1 (6 bases). This sequence originates from a female donor with breast cancer. The CDR3 nucleotides are TGTGCCAGCAGTCACAGGTGGACAGATGGCTACACCTTC. As protein: CASSHRWTDGYTF.